Listed below are T cell receptor beta chains from one sample, sequenced in a study of blood T cell repertoires in COVID-19. Libraries were prepared by immunoSEQ multiplex PCR; TCRdb keeps only in-frame clonotypes and omits some of them. The sample gives roughly 280,000 clones, 85% to 90% of which show up once; roughly 1.9% is in the top ten. Sequenced material: PBMCs or T cells enriched from blood (not recorded which). Receptors originate from an older woman who had recovered from COVID-19. The CDR3 runs from the conserved cysteine through the conserved F or W. D genes are given only for firm matches. The size field is filled for only some rows; it gives once, few, many or a size class.

j_call v_call clone_size d_call cdr3_nt cdr3_aa
TRBJ2-1 TRBV5-8 . TRBD2 TGTGCCAGCAGCTTGGGACTAGCGGACCCCAATGAGCAGTTCTTC CASSLGLADPNEQFF
TRBJ2-5 TRBV6-8 . TRBD2 TGTGCCAGCAGTAGTAGCGGGAATAGGGAGACCCAGTACTTC CASSSSGNRETQYF
TRBJ1-6 TRBV28 . . TGTGCCAGCAGTTTACCCTCAATGGGTAGCTCACCCCTCCACTTT CASSLPSMGSSPLHF
TRBJ1-4 TRBV4-1 . . TGCGCCAGCAGGAAACAGGGCGTAGGCGAAAAACTGTTTTTT CASRKQGVGEKLFF
TRBJ2-7 TRBV5-1 . . TGCGCCAGCAGCCTAGATACAGGGTTCGGCAACGAGCAGTACTTC CASSLDTGFGNEQYF
TRBJ1-2 TRBV28 once TRBD1 TGTGCCAGCAGCTTGGGACAGAACTATGGCTACACCTTC CASSLGQNYGYTF
TRBJ2-3 TRBV7-9 . TRBD1 TGTGCCAGCAGCTTAGGCAGGGGGCGGCTAGATACGCAGTATTTT CASSLGRGRLDTQYF
TRBJ2-7 TRBV14 . TRBD1 TGTGCCAGCAGCCAGGGACAGGGGCCCTACGAGCAGTACTTC CASSQGQGPYEQYF
TRBJ2-3 TRBV7-9 . . TGTGCCAGCGGGCGGGGAACTAGCACAGATACGCAGTATTTT CASGRGTSTDTQYF
TRBJ2-7 TRBV9 once . TGTGCCAGCAGCGTATCACTACACACCTACGAGCAGTACTTC CASSVSLHTYEQYF
TRBJ1-5 TRBV3-1/TRBV3-2 few . TGTGCCAGCAGCCAAGGCGGTTTCAATCAGCCCCAGCATTTT CASSQGGFNQPQHF
TRBJ1-1 TRBV5-4 . . TGTGCCAGCAGCTTGGCCGTCAGGGCCACTGAAGCTTTCTTT CASSLAVRATEAFF
TRBJ2-1 TRBV28 . TRBD2 TGTGCCAGCAGTTTGTTGCGGGAGGGACCCAATGAGCAGTTCTTC CASSLLREGPNEQFF
TRBJ2-1 TRBV5-1 . TRBD1 TGCGCCAGCAGCTTGCGAACAGACAGGGAAGATGAGCAGTTCTTC CASSLRTDREDEQFF